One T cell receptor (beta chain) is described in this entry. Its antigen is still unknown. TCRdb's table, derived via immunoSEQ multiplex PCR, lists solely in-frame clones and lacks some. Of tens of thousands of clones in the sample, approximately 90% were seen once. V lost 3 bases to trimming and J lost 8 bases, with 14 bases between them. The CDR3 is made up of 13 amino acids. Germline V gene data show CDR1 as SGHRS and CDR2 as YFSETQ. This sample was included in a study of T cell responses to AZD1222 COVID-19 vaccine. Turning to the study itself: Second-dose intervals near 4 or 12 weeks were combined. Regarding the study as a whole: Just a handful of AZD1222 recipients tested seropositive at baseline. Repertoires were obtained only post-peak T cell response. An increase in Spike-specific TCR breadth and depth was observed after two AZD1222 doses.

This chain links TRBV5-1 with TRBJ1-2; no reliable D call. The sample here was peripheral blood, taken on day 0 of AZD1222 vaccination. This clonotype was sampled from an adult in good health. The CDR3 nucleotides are TGCGCCAGCAGCTCCCCGGGAGGAGGAGGCTACACCTTC. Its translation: CASSSPGGGGYTF.